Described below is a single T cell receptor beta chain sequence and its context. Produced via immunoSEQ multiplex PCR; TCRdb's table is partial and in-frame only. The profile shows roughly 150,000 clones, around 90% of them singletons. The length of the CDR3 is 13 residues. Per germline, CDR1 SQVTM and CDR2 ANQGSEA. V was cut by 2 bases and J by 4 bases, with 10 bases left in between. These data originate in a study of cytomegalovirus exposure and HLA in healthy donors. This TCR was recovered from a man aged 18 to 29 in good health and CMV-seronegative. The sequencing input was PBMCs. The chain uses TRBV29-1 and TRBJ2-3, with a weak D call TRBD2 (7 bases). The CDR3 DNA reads TGCAGCGTTGAATCGGGGGGCTCAGATACGCAGTATTTT. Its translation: CSVESGGSDTQYF.